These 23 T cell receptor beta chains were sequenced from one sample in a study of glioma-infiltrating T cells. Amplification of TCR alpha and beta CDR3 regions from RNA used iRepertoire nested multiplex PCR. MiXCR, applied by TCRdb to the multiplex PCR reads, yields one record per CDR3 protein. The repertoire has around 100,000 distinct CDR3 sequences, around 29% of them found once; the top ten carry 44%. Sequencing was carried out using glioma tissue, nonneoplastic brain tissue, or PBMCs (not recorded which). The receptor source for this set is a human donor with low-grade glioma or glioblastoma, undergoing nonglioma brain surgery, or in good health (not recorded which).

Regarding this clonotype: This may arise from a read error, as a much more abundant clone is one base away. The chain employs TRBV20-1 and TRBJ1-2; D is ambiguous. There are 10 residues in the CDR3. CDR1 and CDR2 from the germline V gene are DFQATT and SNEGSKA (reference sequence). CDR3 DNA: TGCAGTGCCCTTAACTATGGCCACACCTTC. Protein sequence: CSALNYGHTF.

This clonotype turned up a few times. The CDR3 sequence: CASSSGQSGNTIYF. The CDR3 bases are TGTGCCAGCAGTTCTGGACAGTCTGGAAACACCATATATTTT. V usage is TRBV2 and J usage is TRBJ1-3; possible D gene TRBD1, 6 bases. CDR3 length equals 14 residues. V gave up 5 bases and J gave up 1 base, with 9 bases separating them. The germline V gene has CDR1 SNHLY and CDR2 FYNNEI.

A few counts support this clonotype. The CDR3 DNA reads as TGTGCCACCAGTGAACACGGGACTATAAAGACCCAGTACTTC. Residues: CATSEHGTIKTQYF. The rearrangement uses TRBV24-1 and TRBJ2-5, with TRBD2 matching 7 bases. Germline values: CDR1 KGHDR, CDR2 SFDVKD. V dropped 4 bases and J dropped 6; count of bases not matched to a gene: 7. The CDR3 extends over 14 amino acids.

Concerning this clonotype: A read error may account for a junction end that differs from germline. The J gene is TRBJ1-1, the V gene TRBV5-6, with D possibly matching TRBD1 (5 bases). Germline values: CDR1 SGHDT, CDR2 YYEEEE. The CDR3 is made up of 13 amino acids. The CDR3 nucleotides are TGTGCCAGCAGCCAACCCGTCGGGGGAGAAGTTTTCTTT. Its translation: CASSQPVGGEVFF.

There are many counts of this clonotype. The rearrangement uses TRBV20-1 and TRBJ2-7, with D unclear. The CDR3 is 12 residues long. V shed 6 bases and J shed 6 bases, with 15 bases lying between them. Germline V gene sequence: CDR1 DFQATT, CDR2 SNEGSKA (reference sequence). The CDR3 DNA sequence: TGCAGTGCCAGTCCGAGGCCGGTCGAGCAGTACTTC. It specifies CSASPRPVEQYF.

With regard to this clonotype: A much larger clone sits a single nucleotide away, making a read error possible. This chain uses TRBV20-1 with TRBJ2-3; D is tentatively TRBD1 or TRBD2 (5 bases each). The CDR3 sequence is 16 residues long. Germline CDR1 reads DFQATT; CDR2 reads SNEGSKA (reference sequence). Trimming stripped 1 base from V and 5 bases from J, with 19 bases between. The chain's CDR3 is CSARGGTILLKDTQYF. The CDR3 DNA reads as TGCAGTGCTAGAGGTGGGACCATTCTCCTCAAAGATACGCAGTATTTT.

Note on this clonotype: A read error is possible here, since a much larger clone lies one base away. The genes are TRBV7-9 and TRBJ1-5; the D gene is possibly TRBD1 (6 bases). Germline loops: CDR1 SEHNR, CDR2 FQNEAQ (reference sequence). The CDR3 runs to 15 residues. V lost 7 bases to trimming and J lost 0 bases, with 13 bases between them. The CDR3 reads CASTKWTDSNQPQHF. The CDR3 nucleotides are TGTGCCAGCACCAAATGGACAGATAGCAATCAGCCCCAGCATTTT. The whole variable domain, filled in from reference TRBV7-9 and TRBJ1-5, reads DTGVSQNPRHKITKRGQNVTFRCDPISEHNRLYWYRQTLGQGPEFLTYFQNEAQLEKSRLLSDRFSAERPKGSFSTLEIQRTEQGDSAMYLCASTKWTDSNQPQHFGDGTRLSIL.

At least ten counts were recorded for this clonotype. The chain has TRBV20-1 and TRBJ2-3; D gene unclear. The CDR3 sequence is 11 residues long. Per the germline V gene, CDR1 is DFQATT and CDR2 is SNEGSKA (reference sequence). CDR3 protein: CSPSLRGTQYF. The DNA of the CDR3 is TGCAGCCCGAGTCTCCGAGGCACGCAGTATTTT.

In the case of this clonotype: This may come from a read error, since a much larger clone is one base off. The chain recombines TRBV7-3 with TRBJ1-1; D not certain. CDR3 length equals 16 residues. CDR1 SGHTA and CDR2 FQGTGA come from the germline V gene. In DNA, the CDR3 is TGTGCCAGCAGCTTATCTGCGAAGGGAGGGAACACTGAAGCTTTATTT. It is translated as CASSLSAKGGNTEALF.

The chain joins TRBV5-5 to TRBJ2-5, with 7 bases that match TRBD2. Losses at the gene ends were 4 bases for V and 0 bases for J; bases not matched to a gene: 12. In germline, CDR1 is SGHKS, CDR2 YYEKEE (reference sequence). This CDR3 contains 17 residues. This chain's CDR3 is CASSLTSGAGYQETQYF. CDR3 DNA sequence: TGTGCCAGCAGCCTAACGAGCGGGGCCGGGTACCAAGAGACCCAGTACTTC.

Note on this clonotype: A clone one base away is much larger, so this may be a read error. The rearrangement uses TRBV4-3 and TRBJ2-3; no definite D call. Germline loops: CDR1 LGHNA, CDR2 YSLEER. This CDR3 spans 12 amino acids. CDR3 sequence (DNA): TGCGCCAGCAGTCAAGATTCAGATACGCAGTATTTT. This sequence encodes CASSQDSDTQYF.

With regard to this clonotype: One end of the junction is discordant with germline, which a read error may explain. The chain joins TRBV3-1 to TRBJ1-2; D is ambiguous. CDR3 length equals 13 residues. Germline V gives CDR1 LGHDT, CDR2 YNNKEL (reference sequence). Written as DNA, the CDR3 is TGTCCCAGCAGCCAACAACAGATCTATGGCTACACCTTC. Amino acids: CPSSQQQIYGYTF.

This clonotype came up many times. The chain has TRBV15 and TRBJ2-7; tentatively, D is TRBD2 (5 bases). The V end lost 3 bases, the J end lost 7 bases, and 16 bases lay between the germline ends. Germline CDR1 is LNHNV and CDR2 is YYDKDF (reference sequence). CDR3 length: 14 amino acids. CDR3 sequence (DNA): TGTGCCACCAGCAGTACAGCGGACCTTGGGGAGCAGTACTTC. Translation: CATSSTADLGEQYF.

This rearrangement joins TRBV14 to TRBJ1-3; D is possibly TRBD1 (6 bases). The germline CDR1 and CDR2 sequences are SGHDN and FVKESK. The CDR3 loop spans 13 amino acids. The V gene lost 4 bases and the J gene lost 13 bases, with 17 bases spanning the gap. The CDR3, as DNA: TGTGCCAGCAGCCTCGAAGGGGGGGCCCCGATATATTTT. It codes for CASSLEGGAPIYF.

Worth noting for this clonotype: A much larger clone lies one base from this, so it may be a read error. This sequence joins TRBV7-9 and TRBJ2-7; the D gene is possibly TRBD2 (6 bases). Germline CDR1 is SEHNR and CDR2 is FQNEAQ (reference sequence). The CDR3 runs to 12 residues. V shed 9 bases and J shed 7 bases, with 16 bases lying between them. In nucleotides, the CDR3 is TGTGCCAGACGCCTCCCAGGAGGGGAGCAGTACTTC. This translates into CARRLPGGEQYF.

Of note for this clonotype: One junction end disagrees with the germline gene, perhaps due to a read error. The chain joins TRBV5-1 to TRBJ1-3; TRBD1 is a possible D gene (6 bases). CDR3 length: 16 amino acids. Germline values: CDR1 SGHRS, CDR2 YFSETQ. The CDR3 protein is CASSIGTPFSGNNIYF. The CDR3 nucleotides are TGCGCCAGCAGCATCGGGACACCATTCTCTGGAAACAACATATATTTT.

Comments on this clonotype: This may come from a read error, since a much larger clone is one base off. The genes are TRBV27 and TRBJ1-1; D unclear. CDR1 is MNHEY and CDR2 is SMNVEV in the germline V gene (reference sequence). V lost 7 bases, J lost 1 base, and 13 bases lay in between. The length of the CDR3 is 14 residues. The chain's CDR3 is CASTQNLGNTEAFF. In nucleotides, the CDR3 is TGTGCCAGCACCCAAAACCTGGGGAACACTGAAGCTTTCTTT.

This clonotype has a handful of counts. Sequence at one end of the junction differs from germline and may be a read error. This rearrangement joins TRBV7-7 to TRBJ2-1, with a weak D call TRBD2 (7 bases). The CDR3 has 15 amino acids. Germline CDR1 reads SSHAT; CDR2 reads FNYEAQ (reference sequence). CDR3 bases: TGTGCTAGCAGCCCCACCCGGGGGGCTGAAAATGAGCAGTTCTTC. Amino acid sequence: CASSPTRGAENEQFF.

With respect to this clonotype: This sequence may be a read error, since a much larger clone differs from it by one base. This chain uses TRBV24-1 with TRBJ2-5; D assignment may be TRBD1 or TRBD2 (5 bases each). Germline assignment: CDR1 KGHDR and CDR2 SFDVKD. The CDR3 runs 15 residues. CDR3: CATSDLGDAGETKYF. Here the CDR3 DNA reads TGTGCCACCAGTGATTTGGGGGACGCCGGAGAGACCAAGTACTTC.

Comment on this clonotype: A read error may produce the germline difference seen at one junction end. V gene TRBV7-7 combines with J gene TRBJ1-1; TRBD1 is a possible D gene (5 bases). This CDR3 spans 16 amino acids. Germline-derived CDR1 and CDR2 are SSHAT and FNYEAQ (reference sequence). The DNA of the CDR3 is TGTGCTAGCAGCTTAGTGACCGGGACCATAAACACTGAAGCTTTCTTT. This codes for CASSLVTGTINTEAFF.

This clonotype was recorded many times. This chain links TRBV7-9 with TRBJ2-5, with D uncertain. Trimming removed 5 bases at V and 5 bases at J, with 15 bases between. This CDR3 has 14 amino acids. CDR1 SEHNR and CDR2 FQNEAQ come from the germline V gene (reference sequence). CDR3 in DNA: TGTGCCAGCAGCGACCGTACTCAAGGCGAGACCCAGTACTTC. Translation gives CASSDRTQGETQYF. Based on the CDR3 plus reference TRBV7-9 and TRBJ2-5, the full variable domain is DTGVSQNPRHKITKRGQNVTFRCDPISEHNRLYWYRQTLGQGPEFLTYFQNEAQLEKSRLLSDRFSAERPKGSFSTLEIQRTEQGDSAMYLCASSDRTQGETQYFGPGTRLLVL.

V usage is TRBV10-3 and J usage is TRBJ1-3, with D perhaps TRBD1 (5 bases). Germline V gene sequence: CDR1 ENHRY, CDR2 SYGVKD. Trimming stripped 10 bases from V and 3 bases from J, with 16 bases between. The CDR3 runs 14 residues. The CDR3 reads CATQAGQGGNTIYF. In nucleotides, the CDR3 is TGTGCCACCCAAGCAGGGCAGGGTGGAAACACCATATATTTT.

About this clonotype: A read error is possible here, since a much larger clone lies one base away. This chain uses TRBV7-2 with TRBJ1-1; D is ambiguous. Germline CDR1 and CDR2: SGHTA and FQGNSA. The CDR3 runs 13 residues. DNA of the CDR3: TGTGCCAGCAGCTTCCAGAGGAACACTGAAGATTTCTTT. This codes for CASSFQRNTEDFF. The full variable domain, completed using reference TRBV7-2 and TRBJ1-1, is GAGVSQSPSNKVTEKGKDVELRCDPISGHTALYWYRQSLGQGLEFLIYFQGNSAPDKSGLPSDRFSAERTGGSVSTLTIQRTQQEDSAVYLCASSFQRNTEDFFGQGTRLTVV.